This note documents a single T cell receptor beta chain sequence. The PCR made use of 60 Vbeta and 13 Jbeta primers. Clones were read by immunoSEQ multiplex PCR, and TCRdb kept only the in-frame ones, dropping some. The sample has some 170,000 clones; around 79% are singletons. These data belong to a study of cytomegalovirus exposure and HLA in healthy donors. Germline lookup yields CDR1 SGHDT and CDR2 YYEEEE. The CDR3 is made up of 15 amino acids. V gave up 0 bases and J gave up 0 bases, with 7 bases separating them. The source material was PBMCs. The chain uses TRBV5-6 and TRBJ1-3, with D tentatively TRBD1 (6 bases). The TCR sequence derives from a man aged 40-50 years in good health and CMV-seropositive. The CDR3 sequence: CASSLGTASGNTIYF. In DNA, the CDR3 is TGTGCCAGCAGCTTGGGGACAGCCTCTGGAAACACCATATATTTT.